These 13 T cell receptor beta chains were all obtained from the same sample, sequenced in a study of siplizumab effects on memory and regulatory T cells. These receptors have no known antigen. Cells from the mixed lymphocyte reaction underwent coculture for 6 days at 37 degrees C. Assay: immunoSEQ multiplex PCR; the TCRdb copy retains only in-frame clones and omits some. The table lists about 19,000 clones, over 35% of them singletons, with 6% to 7% in the top ten. Sequences were obtained from CFSE-low (dividing) CD4+ T cells sorted from an allogeneic mixed lymphocyte reaction. The receptors here all came from a human donor in good health; the cells came from an allogeneic mixed lymphocyte reaction. Some clones in this sample may be carry-over from other donors' samples.

The chain has TRBV5-8 and TRBJ2-3; D remains ambiguous. V dropped 3 bases and J dropped 4 bases, with 9 bases sitting between them. Per germline, CDR1 SGHTS and CDR2 YDEGEE. The CDR3 runs 13 residues. In nucleotides, the CDR3 is TGTGCCAGCAGCTCCAAGGGTCCAGATACGCAGTATTTT. This gives the protein CASSSKGPDTQYF.

Only a few counts were recorded for this clone. V usage is TRBV2 and J usage is TRBJ2-2, with D uncertain. V was trimmed by 7 bases and J by 7 bases, leaving 16 bases between them. Germline CDR1 SNHLY, CDR2 FYNNEI. The CDR3 is 14 amino acids. This CDR3 is CASIFGQVGGELFF. CDR3 sequence (DNA): TGTGCCAGCATTTTCGGGCAGGTTGGCGGGGAGCTGTTTTTT. Combining the CDR3 with reference TRBV2 and TRBJ2-2 gives the whole variable domain EPEVTQTPSHQVTQMGQEVILRCVPISNHLYFYWYRQILGQKVEFLVSFYNNEISEKSEIFDDQFSVERPDGSNFTLKIRSTKLEDSAMYFCASIFGQVGGELFFGEGSRLTVL.

The chain is built from TRBV5-6 and TRBJ2-1, with 7 positions matching TRBD2. The CDR3 sequence is 14 residues long. The trim removed 3 bases at V and 5 bases at J, leaving 5 bases unmatched. Looked up from germline, CDR1 is SGHDT and CDR2 is YYEEEE. In DNA form, the CDR3 reads TGTGCCAGCAGCTGGGCCGGGACTAACAATGAGCAGTTCTTC. This translates into CASSWAGTNNEQFF.

This clone is medium-sized by share. CDR3 loop: CSVVIRTVGLGYEQYF. CDR3 bases: TGCAGCGTTGTTATTCGGACAGTTGGGTTGGGCTACGAGCAGTACTTC. This chain links TRBV29-1 with TRBJ2-7; the D gene is possibly TRBD1 (6 bases). The CDR3 covers 16 residues. V lost 4 bases and J 3 bases, leaving 22 bases between the germline ends. Germline lookup yields CDR1 SQVTM and CDR2 ANQGSEA.

This clone has just a few counts. The J gene is TRBJ1-2, the V gene TRBV6-5; D is ambiguous. This CDR3 has 14 amino acids. The V gene lost 0 bases and the J gene lost 3 bases, with 8 bases spanning the gap. The germline V gene has CDR1 MNHEY and CDR2 SVGAGI. DNA of the CDR3: TGTGCCAGCAGTTACTCGGAAATTGACTATGGCTACACCTTC. Translation gives CASSYSEIDYGYTF.

There are many counts of this clone. V usage is TRBV9 and J usage is TRBJ2-2; D gene ambiguous. Germline V gene sequence: CDR1 SGDLS, CDR2 YYNGEE. The CDR3 runs to 14 residues. Deletions cut 0 bases from V and 4 bases from J, with 7 bases between. CDR3 coding DNA: TGTGCCAGCAGCGTAGTGCCCGCCACCGGGGAGCTGTTTTTT. Translated, it gives CASSVVPATGELFF. Full variable domain (rest looked up from reference TRBV9 and TRBJ2-2): DSGVTQTPKHLITATGQRVTLRCSPRSGDLSVYWYQQSLDQGLQFLIQYYNGEERAKGNILERFSAQQFPDLHSELNLSSLELGDSALYFCASSVVPATGELFFGEGSRLTVL.

The rearrangement joins TRBV27 to TRBJ2-6; tentative D call: TRBD1 (6 bases). The ends were cut back, 7 bases at V and 4 bases at J, with 11 bases in the middle. The CDR3 spans 14 residues. Germline-derived CDR1 and CDR2 are MNHEY and SMNVEV (reference sequence). The chain's CDR3 is CASTTGGGANVLTF. The CDR3 DNA sequence: TGTGCCAGCACTACTGGGGGCGGGGCCAACGTCCTGACTTTC.

Only one count was recorded for this clone. The genes are TRBV6-1 and TRBJ2-7; D gene uncertain. The length of the CDR3 is 11 residues. The germline gives CDR1 MNHNS, CDR2 SASEGT. Trimming removed 6 bases from V and 2 bases from J, with 5 bases in between. The CDR3 reads CASRSAYEQYF. The CDR3 region has the DNA TGTGCCAGCAGATCCGCCTACGAGCAGTACTTC.

The chain is built from TRBV5-5 and TRBJ2-3; 9 bases are a match to TRBD1. The CDR3 consists of 17 residues. Looked up from germline, CDR1 is SGHKS and CDR2 is YYEKEE (reference sequence). Germline trimming cut 4 bases from V and 6 bases from J; bases unmatched to any gene: 15. The CDR3 is CASSRPGTGPLGDTQYF. The DNA of the CDR3 is TGTGCCAGCAGCCGGCCGGGGACAGGGCCACTCGGGGATACGCAGTATTTT.

This clone came up a few times. The genes are TRBV7-9 and TRBJ2-1; D is uncertain. V was clipped by 4 bases and J by 6 bases, with 16 bases between them. The CDR3 is 15 residues long. The germline V gene encodes CDR1 SEHNR and CDR2 FQNEAQ (reference sequence). For the CDR3, the DNA is TGTGCCAGCAGCTCCCCCTTGACATTGGGCAATGAGCAGTTCTTC. The encoded protein is CASSSPLTLGNEQFF.

This clone was picked up a small number of times. The V gene is TRBV11-2, the J gene TRBJ2-7; either TRBD1 or TRBD2 may supply D (5 bases each). Germline values: CDR1 SGHAT, CDR2 FQNNGV. The V gene lost 6 bases and the J gene lost 2 bases, with 17 bases spanning the gap. This CDR3 region has 15 residues. DNA for the CDR3: TGTGCCAGCAGATTTCCGGGACGGAGCGCCTACGAGCAGTACTTC. Its protein product is CASRFPGRSAYEQYF.

Comments on this clone: The junction does not match germline at one end; this may be a read error. Other DNA variants within this sample encode the same CDR3. This rearrangement joins TRBV27 to TRBJ2-6; the D is unclear. The V gene's germline CDR1 is MNHEY and CDR2 SMNVEV (reference sequence). The CDR3 spans 15 residues. CDR3 in DNA: TGTGCCAGCCGCCCCGGTGGTTTTAGGGCTAACGTCCTGACTTTC. Translation: CASRPGGFRANVLTF.

The chain carries TRBV25-1 and TRBJ1-6, with unresolved D. This CDR3 is built from 14 residues. Germline lookup yields CDR1 MGHDK and CDR2 SYGVNS. V was pared by 3 bases and J by 10 bases, with 13 bases between. The CDR3 nucleotides read TGTGCCAGCAGTGAGGTGGGGATCATATCACCCCTCCACTTT. Protein sequence: CASSEVGIISPLHF.